This entry concerns a single T cell receptor (beta chain). Its antigen is still unknown. Per-base qualities were not stored, and no clone one base away is much larger. This record belongs to a study of T cell responses to AZD1222 COVID-19 vaccine (dated by TCRdb to the early 2020s). For context, the study as a whole: AZD1222 recipients whose second dose came at about 4 weeks and those whose second dose came at about 12 weeks were combined into one group, since spike-specific TCR depth and breadth did not differ between the two schedules. TCR sequencing was performed for fewer than 250 trial participants, of whom about 210 were given two doses of AZD1222 and some 26 were given two doses of MenACWY control vaccine. Trial participants were enrolled into age subgroups of 18-55, 56-69 and 70-plus years, which contained about 150, 27 and 61 TCR-sequenced participants, respectively.

The CDR3 regions of human TCRbeta chains were subjected to immunosequencing. The published analysis was carried out like this. Repertoire TCRs were matched against a reference library of SARS-CoV-2-specific TCRs generated with the MIRA antigen-specificity platform. Breadth was defined as the fraction of unique TCRs that were SARS-CoV-2-associated, and depth was defined as the fraction of total T cells that were SARS-CoV-2-associated. Using the MIRA data, every spike-specific TCR was mapped to the spike region that the TCR reacted to and assigned to either a CD4 or a CD8 class. Log10-transformed breadth and depth values were compared by one-way ANOVA with Sidak's multiple comparisons tests. What TCRdb holds here is the immuneACCESS table cut down to in-frame rearrangements. Part of the clones is not present; checked against another copy, under half of the missing clones reflect an unresolved V gene, and the others are unexplained. The V and J calls and clone size were taken over from that table, and D and trimming were inferred from the DNA. Recorded for this sample are about 140,000 clones; 89% of them occurred a single time. The top ten clones comprise around 4.7% of the sample.

The time point label of this sample denotes: baseline before first vaccination. Samples from vaccinated people were obtained from the UK trials COV001 and COV002, which included a single-blind randomized controlled phase 2/3 trial of AZD1222 (ChAdOx1 nCoV-19) in healthy adults. For TCRbeta chain sequencing, PBMC samples were collected from trial participants at day 0 and at day 28 after the second dose. Overall study outcomes, separate from this receptor: The 56-69-year group was small, and its depth increase did not reach significance, likely because of low power. Reportedly, close to half of the unique spike-specific TCRs recognized epitopes lying outside the regions that are mutated in the B.1.351 and B.1.1.7 variants. Because no samples from the day 14 peak response were available, repertoires could be characterized only after the peak T cell response. The whole spike protein was spanned by vaccine-associated CD4 TCRs, and dominant responses were seen in regions 160-218 and 743-854. After two AZD1222 doses, both the breadth and the depth of spike-specific TCRs were significantly higher than at day 0 and than in MenACWY recipients. Conclusions about previously exposed vaccinees are limited, since just a handful of AZD1222 recipients were seropositive for SARS-CoV-2 at baseline. Participants were mostly white British, with more females than males. The authors suggested clonal diversity may have been underestimated.

V lost 4 bases and J lost 4 bases, and the count of bases not matched to a germline gene is 9. CDR1 and CDR2, per the germline V gene (reference sequence), are SEHNR and FQNEAQ. The CDR3 spans 16 residues, from the cysteine through the phenylalanine. Only the CDR3 DNA is retained, 48 bases long and in frame from the first base. The sample consisted of peripheral blood, taken on day 0 of AZD1222 vaccination. The rearrangement combines TRBV7-9 with TRBJ2-3, with 9 bases in between that match TRBD1. The source is an adult in good health. The bases read TGTGCCAGCAGCTCCGGACAGGGGATACTGGCAGATACGCAGTATTTT. This translates into CASSSGQGILADTQYF.